Given below is one TCR beta chain in context. Its binding antigen is unknown. It has no much larger one-base neighbor in the sample; base qualities were not kept. The data belong to a study of T-cell reconstitution after alpha-beta-depleted transplantation in children (dated by TCRdb to 2015 to 2016). About the full investigation: Using TCR repertoire profiling, the study followed T-cell immune reconstitution in a quantitative way in children after TCRalphabeta/CD19-depleted allogeneic hematopoietic cell transplantation.

The library was produced with PCR. The run used an Illumina HiSeq 2500. TCR libraries were prepared with molecular barcoding, using unique molecular identifiers to normalize TCRbeta repertoire quantification. The public sequencing data were trimmed at Q25 with fastp and processed into clonotypes with MiXCR by TCRdb, which kept only in-frame beta chains. All rows with the same CDR3 protein become a single entry with the most common DNA and genes. This sample holds about 600,000 distinct CDR3 sequences; under 12% were observed only once. The ten top clones hold roughly 4% of the sample. Spanning cysteine to phenylalanine, the CDR3 consists of 11 amino acids. The read is trimmed to its CDR3 DNA, 33 bases read in frame from base 1. The junction carries 9 bases between V and J, which are trimmed by 7 bases and 6 bases respectively.

This receptor was taken from a human donor who donated a stem cell graft to a child with acute myeloid leukemia. Rearrangement joined TRBV12-3 or TRBV12-4 to TRBJ1-2, with an unclear D gene assignment. The sample consisted of PBMCs from the stem cell graft donor, taken from the stem cell graft. The CDR3 protein is CASTTGHGYTF. The nucleotide sequence reads TGTGCCAGCACCACGGGCCATGGCTACACCTTC.